This T cell receptor (beta chain) originates from a study of technical replicates of blood from a handful of donors. This clone has just one count. Generated by immunoSEQ multiplex PCR, the TCRdb table keeps only in-frame clones and is missing some. The top ten hold roughly 0.33% of the sample, which has over 90,000 clones, about 96% seen once. Germline V lookup: CDR1 MNHEY, CDR2 SMNVEV (reference sequence). Trimming stripped 2 bases from V and 8 bases from J, with 24 bases between. The CDR3 is 17 residues long. This chain connects TRBV27 to TRBJ1-2; D perhaps matches TRBD1 (5 bases). The sequence came from a human donor in good health. Input material: T cells isolated from PBMCs. CDR3 protein: CASSLDFGQGLFWGYTF. The DNA for the CDR3 is TGTGCCAGCAGTTTAGATTTTGGGCAGGGCCTCTTCTGGGGCTACACCTTC.